Reported below is one T cell receptor (beta chain). Its antigen is unidentified. CDR1 and CDR2 (germline): MNHEY, SMNVEV (reference sequence). The CDR3 is made up of 17 amino acids. V was clipped by 2 bases and J by 0 bases, with 14 bases between them. TCRdb used MiXCR to reprocess the RT-PCR reads, holding one entry per CDR3 protein. The sample shows hundreds of thousands of distinct CDR3 sequences, more than 11% of them seen only once. The data stem from a study of response to subunit inactivated influenza vaccine. Study outcomes and limitations: It was suggested by the authors that few new T cells are recruited by each seasonal influenza vaccination.

This chain links TRBV27 with TRBJ1-5, with a weak D call TRBD1 (6 bases). This clonotype originated in a man over 45 who received an inactivated influenza vaccine. Sequences were derived from PBMCs from blood, sampled less than 15 days before vaccination. The CDR3 sequence: CASSLLFKGGSNQPQHF. CDR3 DNA: TGTGCCAGCAGTTTACTATTTAAGGGGGGTAGCAATCAGCCCCAGCATTTT.